This T cell receptor (beta chain) was sequenced in a study of blood T cell repertoires in COVID-19. Looking at the study overall: COVID-19 samples, acute and convalescent, were from the United States, Italy and Spain.

Original handling: Amplification with reference gene primers provided the estimates of nucleated cell counts. Sequencing was performed with immunoSEQ multiplex PCR; in TCRdb, only in-frame clones are kept and a portion is missing. For V, J and clone size, that table is used; D and trimming come from the DNA. The sample has tens of thousands of clones; 75% to 80% are singletons. Enrolment of Seattle patients took place during active infection, and they were followed longitudinally. This sequence was found in a man aged 65 to 79 with COVID-19, enrolled during active disease. The sample consisted of peripheral blood.

The CDR3 DNA reads as TGTGCCAGCAGTTCCACATTGGGACTAGCGGACAGCACAGATACGCAGTATTTT. Protein product: CASSSTLGLADSTDTQYF. The J gene is TRBJ2-3, the V gene TRBV28, with 11 positions matching TRBD2. This CDR3 has 18 amino acids. V gave up 4 bases and J gave up 0 bases; unmatched junction bases: 9. CDR1 and CDR2 from the germline V gene are MDHEN and SYDVKM.